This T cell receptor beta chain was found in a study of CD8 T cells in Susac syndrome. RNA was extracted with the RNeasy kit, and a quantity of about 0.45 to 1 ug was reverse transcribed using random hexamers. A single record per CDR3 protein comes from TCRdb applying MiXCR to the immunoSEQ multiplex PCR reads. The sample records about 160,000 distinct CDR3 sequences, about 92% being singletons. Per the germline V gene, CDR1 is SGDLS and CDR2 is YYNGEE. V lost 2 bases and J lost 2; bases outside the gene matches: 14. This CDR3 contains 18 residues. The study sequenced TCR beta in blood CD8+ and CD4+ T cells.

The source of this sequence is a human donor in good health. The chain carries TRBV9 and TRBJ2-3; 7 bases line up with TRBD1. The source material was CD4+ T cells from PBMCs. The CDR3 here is CASSVTGESPPYTDTQYF. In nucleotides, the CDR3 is TGTGCCAGCAGCGTTACAGGGGAATCACCACCATACACAGATACGCAGTATTTT.